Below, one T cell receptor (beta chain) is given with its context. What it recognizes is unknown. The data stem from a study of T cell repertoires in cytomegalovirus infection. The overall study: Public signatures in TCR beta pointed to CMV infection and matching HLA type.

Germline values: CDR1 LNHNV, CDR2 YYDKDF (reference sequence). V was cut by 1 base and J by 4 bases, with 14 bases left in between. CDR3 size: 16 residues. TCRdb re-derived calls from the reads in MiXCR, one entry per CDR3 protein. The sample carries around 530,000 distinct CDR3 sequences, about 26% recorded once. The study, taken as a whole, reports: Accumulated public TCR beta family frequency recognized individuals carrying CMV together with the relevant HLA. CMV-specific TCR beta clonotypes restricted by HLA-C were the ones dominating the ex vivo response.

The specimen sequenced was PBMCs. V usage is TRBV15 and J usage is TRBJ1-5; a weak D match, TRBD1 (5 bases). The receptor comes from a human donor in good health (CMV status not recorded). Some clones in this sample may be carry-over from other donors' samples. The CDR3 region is CATSRGGGGENQPQHF. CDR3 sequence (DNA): TGTGCCACCAGCAGAGGCGGTGGGGGAGAAAATCAGCCCCAGCATTTT.